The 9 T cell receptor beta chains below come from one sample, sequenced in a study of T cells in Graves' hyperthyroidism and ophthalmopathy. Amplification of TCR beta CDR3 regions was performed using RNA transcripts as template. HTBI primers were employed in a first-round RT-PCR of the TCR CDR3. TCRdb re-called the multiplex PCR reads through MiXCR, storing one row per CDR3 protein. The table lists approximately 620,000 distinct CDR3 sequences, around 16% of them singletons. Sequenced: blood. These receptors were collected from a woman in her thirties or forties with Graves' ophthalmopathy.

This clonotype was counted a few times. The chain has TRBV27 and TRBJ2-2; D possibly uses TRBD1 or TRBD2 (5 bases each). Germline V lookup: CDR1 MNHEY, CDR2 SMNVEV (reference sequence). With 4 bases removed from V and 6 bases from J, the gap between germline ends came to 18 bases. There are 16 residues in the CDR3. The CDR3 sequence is CASSSFPGTASGELFF. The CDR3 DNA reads TGTGCCAGCAGTTCCTTTCCCGGGACGGCGTCCGGGGAGCTGTTTTTT.

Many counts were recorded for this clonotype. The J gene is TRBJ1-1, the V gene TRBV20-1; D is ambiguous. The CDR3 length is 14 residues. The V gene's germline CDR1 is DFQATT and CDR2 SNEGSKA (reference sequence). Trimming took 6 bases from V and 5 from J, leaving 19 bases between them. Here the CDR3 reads CSATPGRVQTEAFF. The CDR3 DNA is TGCAGTGCAACCCCTGGGAGGGTACAAACTGAAGCTTTCTTT.

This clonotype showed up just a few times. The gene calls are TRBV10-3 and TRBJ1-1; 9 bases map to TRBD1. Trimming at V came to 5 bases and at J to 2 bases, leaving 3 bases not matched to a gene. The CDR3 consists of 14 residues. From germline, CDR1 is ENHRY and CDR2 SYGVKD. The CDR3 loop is CAISRDRANTEAFF. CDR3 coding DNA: TGTGCCATCAGTCGGGACAGGGCTAACACTGAAGCTTTCTTT.

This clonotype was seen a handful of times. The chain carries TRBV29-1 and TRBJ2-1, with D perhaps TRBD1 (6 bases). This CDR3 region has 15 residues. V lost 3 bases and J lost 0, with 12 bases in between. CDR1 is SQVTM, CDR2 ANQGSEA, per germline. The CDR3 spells CSVETGTSSYNEQFF. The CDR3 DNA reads TGCAGCGTTGAGACAGGAACTAGCTCCTACAATGAGCAGTTCTTC.

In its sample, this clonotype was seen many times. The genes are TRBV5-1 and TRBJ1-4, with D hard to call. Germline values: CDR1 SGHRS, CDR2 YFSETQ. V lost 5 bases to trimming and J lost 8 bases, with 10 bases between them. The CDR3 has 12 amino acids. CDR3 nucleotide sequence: TGCGCCAGCAGTTACGAAAGAGAAAAACTGTTTTTT. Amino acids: CASSYEREKLFF.

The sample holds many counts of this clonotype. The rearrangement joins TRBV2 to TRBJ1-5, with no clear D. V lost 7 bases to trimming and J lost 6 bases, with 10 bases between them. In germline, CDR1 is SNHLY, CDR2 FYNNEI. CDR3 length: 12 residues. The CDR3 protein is CASTFYGQPQHF. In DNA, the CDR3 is TGTGCCAGCACCTTTTACGGTCAGCCCCAGCATTTT.

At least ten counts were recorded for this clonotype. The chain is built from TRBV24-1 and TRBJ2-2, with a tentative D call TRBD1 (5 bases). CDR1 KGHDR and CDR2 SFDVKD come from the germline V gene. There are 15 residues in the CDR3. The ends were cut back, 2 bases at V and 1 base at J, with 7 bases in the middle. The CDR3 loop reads CATSDSGRNTGELFF. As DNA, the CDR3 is TGTGCCACCAGTGATTCAGGGCGGAACACCGGGGAGCTGTTTTTT.

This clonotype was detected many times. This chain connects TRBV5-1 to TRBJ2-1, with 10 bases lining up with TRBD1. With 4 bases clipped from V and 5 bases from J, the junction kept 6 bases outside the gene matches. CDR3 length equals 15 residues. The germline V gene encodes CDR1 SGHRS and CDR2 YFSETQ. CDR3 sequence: CASSPGTGDDNEQFF. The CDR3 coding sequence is TGCGCCAGCAGCCCCGGGACAGGGGACGACAATGAGCAGTTCTTC.

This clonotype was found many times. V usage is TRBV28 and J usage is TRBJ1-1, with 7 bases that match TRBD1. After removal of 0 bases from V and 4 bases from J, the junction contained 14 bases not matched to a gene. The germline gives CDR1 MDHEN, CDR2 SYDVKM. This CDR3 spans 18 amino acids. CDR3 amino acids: CASSLWDGRQGSRTEAFF. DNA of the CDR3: TGTGCCAGCAGTTTATGGGACGGGCGACAGGGATCGCGCACTGAAGCTTTCTTT. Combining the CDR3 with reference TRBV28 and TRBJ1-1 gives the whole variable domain DVKVTQSSRYLVKRTGEKVFLECVQDMDHENMFWYRQDPGLGLRLIYFSYDVKMKEKGDIPEGYSVSREKKERFSLILESASTNQTSMYLCASSLWDGRQGSRTEAFFGQGTRLTVV.